A selection of T cell receptor beta chains follows, all from one sample in a study of blood T cell repertoires in COVID-19. TCRdb's copy holds only in-frame clones and misses some; the assay was immunoSEQ multiplex PCR. Among about 110,000 clones, 84% were seen once, and the ten largest hold roughly 7.7%. Sequencing used peripheral blood. These receptors were taken from a woman aged 80 or over with active or convalescent COVID-19. Both conserved end residues are part of each CDR3. A D gene is named only where the DNA matches it firmly. Some rows mark clone size as missing; the rest say once, few, many or name a class of expanded clone.

clone_size | d_call | j_call | v_call | cdr3_aa | cdr3_nt
- | - | TRBJ2-7 | TRBV7-2 | CASSLFRGSVYEQYF | TGTGCCAGCAGCTTATTTCGGGGATCGGTCTACGAGCAGTACTTC
- | TRBD2 | TRBJ2-1 | TRBV5-5 | CASRESGLAGGAVF | TGTGCCAGCAGGGAATCGGGACTAGCGGGTGGGGCGGTCTTC
- | - | TRBJ2-2 | TRBV18 | CASSRTGGDTGELFF | TGTGCCAGCTCACGGACCGGAGGCGACACCGGGGAGCTGTTTTTT
- | TRBD1 | TRBJ1-1 | TRBV19 | CASRSRYLDRGDTEAFF | TGTGCCAGTAGGTCAAGATATTTGGACAGGGGGGACACTGAAGCTTTCTTT
- | - | TRBJ1-6 | TRBV2 | CASSNADRNNSPLHF | TGTGCCAGCAGTAACGCGGACAGAAATAATTCACCCCTCCACTTT
- | - | TRBJ1-1 | TRBV9 | CASSANGQLNTEAFF | TGTGCCAGCAGCGCGAATGGACAGCTGAACACTGAAGCTTTCTTT
- | TRBD1 | TRBJ1-4 | TRBV15 | CATSRAWGQGNEKLFF | TGTGCCACCAGCAGAGCGTGGGGACAGGGGAATGAAAAACTGTTTTTT
- | TRBD2 | TRBJ2-7 | TRBV19 | CASSTTGLAGSSYYEQYF | TGTGCCAGTAGTACTACGGGACTAGCGGGATCTTCATACTACGAGCAGTACTTC
- | TRBD1 | TRBJ2-7 | TRBV5-5 | CASSRGQGRTEQYF | TGTGCCAGCAGCAGGGGACAGGGAAGGACCGAGCAGTACTTC
- | TRBD1 | TRBJ2-7 | TRBV6-4 | CARREIGDREDYEQYF | TGTGCCAGGAGGGAGATAGGGGACAGGGAGGACTACGAGCAGTACTTC
- | - | TRBJ2-7 | TRBV19 | CASSIVTRKSSEQYF | TGTGCCAGTAGTATAGTTACTAGAAAATCCTCCGAGCAGTACTTC
- | TRBD1 | TRBJ1-5 | TRBV28 | CASKLGTGGIQPQHF | TGTGCCAGCAAACTTGGGACAGGGGGGATTCAGCCCCAGCATTTT
- | TRBD1 | TRBJ1-1 | TRBV6-6 | CASGRGTEAFF | TGTGCCAGCGGCAGGGGGACTGAAGCTTTCTTT
- | - | TRBJ2-1 | TRBV13 | CASRVKGGLSLEQFF | TGTGCCAGCAGGGTAAAGGGGGGACTAAGTCTTGAGCAGTTCTTC
- | TRBD2 | TRBJ2-7 | TRBV28 | CASSSPPLSGTYEQYF | TGTGCCAGCAGTTCCCCTCCCCTGAGCGGGACCTACGAGCAGTACTTC
- | TRBD1 | TRBJ1-4 | TRBV19 | CASSKQGARNEKLFF | TGTGCCAGTAGTAAACAGGGGGCCCGCAATGAAAAACTGTTTTTT
few | - | TRBJ1-1 | TRBV18 | CASASSGAGTEAFF | TGTGCCAGCGCCTCGTCAGGGGCTGGGACTGAAGCTTTCTTT
once | - | TRBJ2-2 | TRBV30 | CAWGIQAAGTGELFF | TGTGCCTGGGGTATCCAGGCGGCGGGCACCGGGGAGCTGTTTTTT
- | TRBD2 | TRBJ2-5 | TRBV18 | CASSPRTSGEETQYF | TGTGCCAGCTCACCAAGGACTAGCGGGGAAGAGACCCAGTACTTC
- | TRBD1 | TRBJ2-7 | TRBV5-6 | CASKPGTGVSEQYF | TGTGCCAGCAAACCCGGGACAGGGGTGTCCGAGCAGTACTTC
- | - | TRBJ2-4 | TRBV5-1 | CASSLGTDLAKNIQYF | TGCGCCAGCAGCTTGGGGACAGACCTAGCCAAAAACATTCAGTACTTC
- | - | TRBJ1-3 | TRBV5-5 | CASSLEGGLSGNTIYF | TGTGCCAGCAGCTTGGAAGGCGGTCTCTCTGGAAACACCATATATTTT
- | TRBD1 | TRBJ2-5 | TRBV9 | CASSVVAQGGPETQYF | TGTGCCAGCAGCGTAGTGGCACAGGGGGGTCCGGAGACCCAGTACTTC
- | TRBD2 | TRBJ2-1 | TRBV19 | CASSVISGSCFF | TGTGCCAGTAGTGTCATTAGCGGGAGTTGTTTCTTC
- | - | TRBJ1-1 | TRBV27 | CASSLQLATEAFF | TGTGCCAGCAGTCTACAATTAGCAACTGAAGCTTTCTTT
- | TRBD2 | TRBJ2-2 | TRBV9 | CASRRGLAGNTGELFF | TGTGCCAGCAGGAGGGGTCTAGCGGGAAACACCGGGGAGCTGTTTTTT
- | - | TRBJ2-5 | TRBV5-8 | CASSFYVGGEKTQYF | TGTGCCAGCAGCTTTTATGTCGGAGGCGAGAAGACCCAGTACTTC
few | - | TRBJ1-6 | TRBV20-1 | CSASFYGTPDNSPLHF | TGCAGTGCTAGTTTCTACGGGACACCAGATAATTCACCCCTCCACTTT
- | - | TRBJ1-5 | TRBV10-3 | CAISESGAVNQPQHF | TGTGCCATCAGTGAGTCAGGGGCAGTCAATCAGCCCCAGCATTTT
- | - | TRBJ2-7 | TRBV27 | CASSFLPPSGEQYF | TGTGCCAGCAGTTTTCTCCCTCCCTCGGGGGAGCAGTACTTC
- | TRBD1 | TRBJ1-2 | TRBV25-1 | CASSAHRGLNYGYTF | TGTGCCAGCAGTGCCCACAGGGGGCTAAACTATGGCTACACCTTC
- | TRBD2 | TRBJ2-7 | TRBV6-1 | CASSAGTSGRFSYEQYF | TGTGCCAGCAGTGCCGGGACTAGCGGGAGATTTTCCTACGAGCAGTACTTC
- | - | TRBJ2-7 | TRBV29-1 | CSVAQGGEQYF | TGCAGCGTCGCGCAGGGTGGCGAGCAGTACTTC
- | TRBD1 | TRBJ2-7 | TRBV28 | CASRPRQGVYEQYF | TGTGCCAGCAGACCGCGACAGGGGGTCTACGAGCAGTACTTC
- | - | TRBJ1-2 | TRBV7-9 | CASSLGSASNYGYTF | TGTGCCAGCAGCTTAGGCAGTGCCTCTAACTATGGCTACACCTTC